This T cell receptor beta chain appears in the sequencing data of a study of shared clonotypes between healthy human individuals. Overall study context: Each donor contributed plates that comprised three CD4 naive, three CD4 memory, two CD8 naive and one CD8 memory.

Clones were sequenced by immunoSEQ multiplex PCR, and TCRdb holds only the in-frame ones, with some missing. The data show about 1 million clones, approximately 76% seen once. Concerning this clone: Its antigen is not known.

CDR1 and CDR2 from the germline V gene are MNHNY and SVGAGI (reference sequence). Trimming took 4 bases from V and 2 from J; bases not matched to a gene: 2. CDR3 size: 14 residues. Study outcomes and limitations: Relative to their counterparts shared across all four donors, non-shared clonotypes exhibited diminished generation probabilities.

The chain recombines TRBV6-6 with TRBJ1-1; TRBD1 matches 9 bases. This TCR derives from a man aged 18 to 29 in good health. The specimen sequenced was memory CD4+ T cells sorted from blood. This sample's subset: CD45RA-negative fraction. The CDR3 DNA follows: TGTGCCAGCAGTTGGGACAGGGTTAACACTGAAGCTTTCTTT. Its protein product is CASSWDRVNTEAFF.